This passage covers 21 T cell receptor beta chains from one sample sequenced in a study of beta chain features in type 1 diabetes. Overall study findings and caveats: Shortening that was moderate but significant affected the TCRB CDR3s of Type 1 diabetes patients in all four CD4+ subsets.

As every portion of the isolated RNA was reverse transcribed, the sequencing read expressed TCRB transcripts. Libraries were prepared by immunoSEQ multiplex PCR; TCRdb keeps only in-frame clonotypes and omits some of them. The sample records some 350,000 clones, 9.6% being singletons. The antigens for these receptors are not known. Input material: central memory CD4+ T cells from blood. These receptors came from a man between 25 and 39 years old with type 1 diabetes.

This chain links TRBV7-9 with TRBJ1-2, with D possibly being TRBD1 (5 bases). Germline V lookup: CDR1 SEHNR, CDR2 FQNEAQ (reference sequence). This CDR3 has 13 residues. V lost 5 bases and J 13 bases, leaving 20 bases between the germline ends. CDR3 bases: TGTGCCAGCAGCCCCCTCGGACACGGACTCGGCACCTTC. It encodes CASSPLGHGLGTF.

This clone was found a few times. The chain links TRBV6-5 to TRBJ2-1; perhaps TRBD2 as D (5 bases). V dropped 7 bases and J dropped 2 bases, with 15 bases sitting between them. CDR3 length: 15 amino acids. Germline V gene data show CDR1 as MNHEY and CDR2 as SVGAGI. CDR3 in amino acids: CASTSWRLAYNEQFF. CDR3 DNA sequence: TGTGCCAGCACCTCCTGGAGGCTAGCCTACAATGAGCAGTTCTTC.

In this sample, this clone turned up a few times. The genes are TRBV2 and TRBJ1-2, with 7 bases fitting TRBD1. This CDR3 region has 13 residues. Looked up from germline, CDR1 is SNHLY and CDR2 is FYNNEI. J was trimmed by 2 bases and V by 6 bases; bases with no gene match: 3. This CDR3 is CASRVGQNYGYTF. The CDR3 DNA reads as TGTGCCAGCAGAGTGGGACAGAACTATGGCTACACCTTC.

This rearrangement joins TRBV10-3 to TRBJ1-5; weak D call: TRBD1 (6 bases). The CDR3 is 14 residues long. Germline V gene sequence: CDR1 ENHRY, CDR2 SYGVKD. V was shortened by 0 bases and J by 7 bases, with 10 bases between the two germline ends. In DNA, the CDR3 is TGTGCCATCAGTGAGTCCACAGGGCGACAGCCCCAGCATTTT. Translating gives CAISESTGRQPQHF.

This chain uses TRBV5-6 with TRBJ2-3; 11 nucleotides line up with TRBD2. This CDR3 has 15 amino acids. The V and J ends lost 3 bases and 3 bases, in that order; junction bases with no gene match: 3. The germline CDR1 and CDR2 sequences are SGHDT and YYEEEE. In DNA form, the CDR3 reads TGTGCCAGCAGCTCGACTAGCGGGGCGACAGATACGCAGTATTTT. Its translation: CASSSTSGATDTQYF.

J is TRBJ1-1 and V is TRBV7-2, with 9 bases matching TRBD1. Germline assignment: CDR1 SGHTA and CDR2 FQGNSA. V lost 6 bases and J lost 7; bases outside the gene matches: 9. The length of the CDR3 is 14 residues. The CDR3 sequence is CASRSGTGRGEAFF. CDR3 nucleotides: TGTGCCAGCAGATCCGGGACAGGGAGGGGTGAAGCTTTCTTT.

In its sample, this clone was seen a few times. The J gene is TRBJ2-4, the V gene TRBV6-5; D remains unclear. The CDR3 spans 12 residues. The germline gives CDR1 MNHEY, CDR2 SVGAGI. Trimming pared 8 bases from V and 1 base from J, leaving 6 bases between. CDR3 sequence: CASERAKNIQYF. CDR3 DNA sequence: TGTGCCAGCGAGAGGGCCAAAAACATTCAGTACTTC.

This clone was seen only a few times. The chain couples TRBV6-1 to TRBJ2-7; 10 nucleotides agree with TRBD2. V shed 7 bases, J shed 1 base, and the junction held 4 bases outside the gene matches. The CDR3 has 14 amino acids. Germline V CDR1 and CDR2: MNHNS, SASEGT. The CDR3 DNA reads TGTGCCAGCACCACAGCGGGAGGGTCCTACGAGCAGTACTTC. It codes for CASTTAGGSYEQYF.

The chain employs TRBV6-6 and TRBJ1-2, with TRBD1 as a possible D gene (5 bases). In germline, CDR1 is MNHNY, CDR2 SVGAGI (reference sequence). V lost 0 bases and J lost 5, with 10 bases in between. The length of the CDR3 is 14 residues. CDR3 in amino acids: CASSYSGTEYGYTF. CDR3 nucleotide sequence: TGTGCCAGCAGTTACTCGGGGACTGAGTATGGCTACACCTTC.

This clone was detected only a few times. The genes are TRBV4-2 and TRBJ1-4, with 10 bases fitting TRBD1. The CDR3 contains 16 residues. With V trimmed by 4 bases and J by 8 bases, 10 bases remained unmatched. Per the germline V gene, CDR1 is LGHNA and CDR2 is YNFKEQ. In nucleotides, the CDR3 is TGTGCCAGCAGCCGGGACCCGACAGGGGGCCGGGAAAAACTGTTTTTT. Amino acids: CASSRDPTGGREKLFF.

This clone was observed a handful of times. The chain joins TRBV9 to TRBJ1-2, with D perhaps matching TRBD1 (6 bases). V was pared by 4 bases and J by 4 bases, with 14 bases between. Germline CDR1 SGDLS, CDR2 YYNGEE. The CDR3 totals 14 residues. The DNA of the CDR3 is TGTGCCAGCAGCAAAGTGCGAGGGGGCTATGGCTACACCTTC. This translates into CASSKVRGGYGYTF.

This clone was detected ten times or more. The chain joins TRBV7-2 to TRBJ2-1; 8 nucleotides line up with TRBD1. V shed 5 bases and J 7 bases; nucleotides not matched to a gene: 10. CDR1 and CDR2 from the germline V gene are SGHTA and FQGNSA. The CDR3 is 15 residues long. This CDR3 is CASSPYRDRRNEQFF. For the CDR3, the DNA is TGTGCCAGCAGCCCTTACCGGGACAGGAGGAATGAGCAGTTCTTC.

A note on this clone: Other DNA sequences in this sample translate to the same CDR3. The chain uses TRBV7-9 and TRBJ2-7, with D possibly being TRBD2 (6 bases). V was clipped by 7 bases and J by 10 bases, with 26 bases between them. Germline V gives CDR1 SEHNR, CDR2 FQNEAQ (reference sequence). The CDR3 is 15 amino acids. The CDR3 protein is CASNIGNGRSGEQYF. Written as DNA, the CDR3 is TGTGCCAGCAACATAGGGAACGGGAGATCGGGGGAACAGTACTTC.

Only a few counts were recorded for this clone. A read error may account for a junction end that differs from germline. The V call is TRBV10-3, the J call TRBJ1-2, with 8 nucleotides matching TRBD1. The germline V gene encodes CDR1 ENHRY and CDR2 SYGVKD. The CDR3 is 15 amino acids. CDR3 sequence: CASSPDRDRSYGYTF. CDR3 bases: TGTGCCAGCAGTCCGGACAGGGATCGATCCTATGGCTACACCTTC.

The sample holds a few counts of this clone. The genes are TRBV29-1 and TRBJ1-4; D not certain. Per germline, CDR1 SQVTM and CDR2 ANQGSEA. The CDR3 spans 9 residues. V was pared by 4 bases and J by 17 bases, with 11 bases between. As DNA, the CDR3 is TGCAGCGTTGTAAGCCCACGTTTTTTT. Translated, it gives CSVVSPRFF.

In this sample, this clone turned up a few times. This sequence joins TRBV4-3 and TRBJ2-5; 10 bases map to TRBD1. Germline V gives CDR1 LGHNA, CDR2 YSLEER. Trimming took 4 bases from V and 3 from J; bases not matched to a gene: 8. The CDR3 has 16 residues. CDR3 protein: CASSLGTGAAKETQYF. The CDR3 region has the DNA TGCGCCAGCAGCCTAGGGACAGGGGCCGCTAAAGAGACCCAGTACTTC.

The chain combines TRBV11-3 with TRBJ2-1; no definite D call. Germline V gives CDR1 SGHNT, CDR2 YENEEA. This CDR3 region has 13 residues. Deletions cut 0 bases from V and 5 bases from J, with 5 bases between. CDR3 amino acids: CASSLDRDNEQFF. CDR3 in DNA: TGTGCCAGCAGCTTAGATAGGGACAATGAGCAGTTCTTC.

This clone was counted only a few times. The genes are TRBV4-1 and TRBJ1-1; D might be TRBD1 (6 bases). Per the germline V gene, CDR1 is MGHRA and CDR2 is YSYEKL. Trimming pared 2 bases from V and 2 bases from J, leaving 12 bases between. The CDR3 sequence is 15 residues long. CDR3 region: CASSQIGTLNTEAFF. In DNA form, the CDR3 reads TGCGCCAGCAGCCAAATAGGGACATTAAACACTGAAGCTTTCTTT.

This clone has just a few counts. The J gene is TRBJ2-7, the V gene TRBV30; tentatively, D is TRBD1 (5 bases). Germline V CDR1 and CDR2: GTSNPN, SVGIG (reference sequence). The CDR3 extends over 14 amino acids. Trimming stripped 2 bases from V and 7 bases from J, with 18 bases between. The CDR3 here is CAWSRRQRTGEQYF. CDR3 in DNA: TGTGCCTGGAGTAGGAGACAGAGGACCGGGGAGCAGTACTTC.

This clone was seen ten or more times. The chain carries TRBV11-1 and TRBJ2-1; 9 bases map to TRBD1. J gave up 6 bases and V 4 bases, and 1 base lay outside the gene matches. The CDR3 is 13 residues long. Germline V gene sequence: CDR1 SGHAT, CDR2 FQDESV (reference sequence). CDR3 bases: TGTGCCAGCAGCTCGACAGGGGGCAATGAGCAGTTCTTC. It is translated as CASSSTGGNEQFF.

This chain links TRBV27 with TRBJ2-7; 10 bases are a match to TRBD2. The CDR3 runs to 15 residues. The V segment lost 6 bases and the J segment 4 bases; nucleotides outside the gene matches: 9. Germline V CDR1 and CDR2: MNHEY, SMNVEV (reference sequence). In DNA form, the CDR3 reads TGTGCCAGCAGCGCGGCCGGACTAGCGGATTACGAGCAGTACTTC. This codes for CASSAAGLADYEQYF.